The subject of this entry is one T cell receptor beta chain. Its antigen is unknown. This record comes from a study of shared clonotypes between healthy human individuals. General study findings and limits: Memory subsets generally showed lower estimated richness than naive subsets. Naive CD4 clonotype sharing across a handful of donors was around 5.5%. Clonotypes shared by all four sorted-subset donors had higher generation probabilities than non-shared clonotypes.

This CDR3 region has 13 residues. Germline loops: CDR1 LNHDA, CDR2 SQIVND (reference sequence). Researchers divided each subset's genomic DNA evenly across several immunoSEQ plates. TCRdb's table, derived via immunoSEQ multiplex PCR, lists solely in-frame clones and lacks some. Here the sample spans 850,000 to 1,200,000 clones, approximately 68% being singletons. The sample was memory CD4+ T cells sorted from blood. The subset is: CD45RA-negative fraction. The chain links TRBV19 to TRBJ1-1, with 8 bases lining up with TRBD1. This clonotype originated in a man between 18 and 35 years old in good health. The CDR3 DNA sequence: TGTGCTTCGACAGGGGCGTTGAACACTGAAGCTTTCTTT. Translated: CASTGALNTEAFF.